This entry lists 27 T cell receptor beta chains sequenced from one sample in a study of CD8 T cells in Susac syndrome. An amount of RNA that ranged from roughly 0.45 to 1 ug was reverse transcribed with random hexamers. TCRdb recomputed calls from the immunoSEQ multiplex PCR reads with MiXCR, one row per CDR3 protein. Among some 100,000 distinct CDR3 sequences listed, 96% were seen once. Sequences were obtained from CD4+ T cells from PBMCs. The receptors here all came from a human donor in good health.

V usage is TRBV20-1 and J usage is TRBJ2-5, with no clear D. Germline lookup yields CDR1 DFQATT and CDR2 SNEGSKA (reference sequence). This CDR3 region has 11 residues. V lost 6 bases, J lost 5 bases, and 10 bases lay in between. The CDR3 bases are TGCAGTGCCCCCCGGTCGGAGACCCAGTACTTC. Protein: CSAPRSETQYF.

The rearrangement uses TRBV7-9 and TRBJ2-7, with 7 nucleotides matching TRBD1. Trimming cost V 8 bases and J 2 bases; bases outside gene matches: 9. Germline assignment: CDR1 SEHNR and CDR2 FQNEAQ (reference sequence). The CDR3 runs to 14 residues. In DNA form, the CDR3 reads TGTGCCAGCGAAGGCCGGGACAGAACCTACGAGCAGTACTTC. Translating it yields CASEGRDRTYEQYF.

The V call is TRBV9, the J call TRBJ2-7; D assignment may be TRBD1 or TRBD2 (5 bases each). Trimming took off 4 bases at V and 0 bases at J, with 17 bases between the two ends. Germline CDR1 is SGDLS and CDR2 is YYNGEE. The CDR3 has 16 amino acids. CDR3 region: CASSPAGTPSSYEQYF. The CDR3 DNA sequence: TGTGCCAGCAGCCCCGCCGGGACCCCGAGCTCCTACGAGCAGTACTTC.

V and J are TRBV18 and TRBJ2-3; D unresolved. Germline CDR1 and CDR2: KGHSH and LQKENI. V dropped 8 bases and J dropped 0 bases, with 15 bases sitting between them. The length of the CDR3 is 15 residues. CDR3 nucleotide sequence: TGTGCCAGCAAATCGGGTGTAGGAAGCACAGATACGCAGTATTTT. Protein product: CASKSGVGSTDTQYF. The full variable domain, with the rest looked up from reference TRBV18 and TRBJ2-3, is NAGVMQNPRHLVRRRGQEARLRCSPMKGHSHVYWYRQLPEEGLKFMVYLQKENIIDESGMPKERFSAEFPKEGPSILRIQQVVRGDSAAYFCASKSGVGSTDTQYFGPGTRLTVL.

CDR3 protein: CASSQKQGAGNTIYF. The CDR3, as DNA: TGTGCCAGCAGCCAAAAGCAGGGGGCTGGAAACACCATATATTTT. The chain combines TRBV3-1 with TRBJ1-3; TRBD1 matches at 7 bases. The CDR3 is 15 amino acids. J gave up 2 bases and V 2 bases, and 3 bases lay outside the gene matches. Germline V gene sequence: CDR1 LGHDT, CDR2 YNNKEL (reference sequence).

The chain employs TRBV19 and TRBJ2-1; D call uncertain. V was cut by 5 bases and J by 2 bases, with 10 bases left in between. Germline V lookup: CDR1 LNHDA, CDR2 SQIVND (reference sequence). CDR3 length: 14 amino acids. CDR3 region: CASSRAGTYNEQFF. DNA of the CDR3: TGTGCCAGTAGTCGGGCAGGTACCTACAATGAGCAGTTCTTC. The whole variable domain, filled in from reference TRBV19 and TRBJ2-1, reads DGGITQSPKYLFRKEGQNVTLSCEQNLNHDAMYWYRQDPGQGLRLIYYSQIVNDFQKGDIAEGYSVSREKKESFPLTVTSAQKNPTAFYLCASSRAGTYNEQFFGPGTRLTVL.

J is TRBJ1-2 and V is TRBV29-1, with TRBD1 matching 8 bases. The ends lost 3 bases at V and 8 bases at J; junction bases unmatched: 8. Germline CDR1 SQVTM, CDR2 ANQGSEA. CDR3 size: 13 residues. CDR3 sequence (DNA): TGCAGCGTTGATTCCGAGACAGGGGTCGGCTACACCTTC. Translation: CSVDSETGVGYTF. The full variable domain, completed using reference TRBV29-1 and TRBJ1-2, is SAVISQKPSRDICQRGTSLTIQCQVDSQVTMMFWYRQQPGQSLTLIATANQGSEATYESGFVIDKFPISRPNLTFSTLTVSNMSPEDSSIYLCSVDSETGVGYTFGSGTRLTVV.

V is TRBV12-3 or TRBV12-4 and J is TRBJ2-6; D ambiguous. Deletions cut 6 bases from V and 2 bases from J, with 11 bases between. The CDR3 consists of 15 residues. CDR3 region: CASSPEGTGANVLTF. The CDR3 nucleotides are TGTGCCAGCAGCCCCGAAGGTACTGGGGCCAACGTCCTGACTTTC.

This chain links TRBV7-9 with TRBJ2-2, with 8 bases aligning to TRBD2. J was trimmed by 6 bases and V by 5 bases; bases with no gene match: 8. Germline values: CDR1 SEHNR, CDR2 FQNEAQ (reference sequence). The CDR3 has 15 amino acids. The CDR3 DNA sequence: TGTGCCAGCAGCAGTGGGACTAGTGGGGCCGGGGAGCTGTTTTTT. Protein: CASSSGTSGAGELFF.

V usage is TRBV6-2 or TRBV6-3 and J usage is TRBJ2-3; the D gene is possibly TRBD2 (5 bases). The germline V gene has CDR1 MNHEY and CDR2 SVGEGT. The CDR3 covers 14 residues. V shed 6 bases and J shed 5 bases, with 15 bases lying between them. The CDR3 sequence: CASSSSSMKDTQYF. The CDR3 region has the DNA TGTGCCAGCAGCTCTTCTAGCATGAAAGATACGCAGTATTTT.

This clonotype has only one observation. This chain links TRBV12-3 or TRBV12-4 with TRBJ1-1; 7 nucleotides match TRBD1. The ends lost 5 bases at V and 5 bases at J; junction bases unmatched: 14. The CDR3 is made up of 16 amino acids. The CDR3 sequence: CASSAHRGGGSTEAFF. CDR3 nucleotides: TGTGCCAGCAGTGCCCACAGGGGTGGTGGATCAACTGAAGCTTTCTTT.

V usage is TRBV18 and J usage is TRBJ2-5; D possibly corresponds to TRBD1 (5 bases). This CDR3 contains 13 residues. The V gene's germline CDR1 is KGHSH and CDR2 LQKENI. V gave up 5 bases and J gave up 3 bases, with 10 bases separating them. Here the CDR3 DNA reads TGTGCCAGCTCAGCTCCAGGGAAAGAGACCCAGTACTTC. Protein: CASSAPGKETQYF.

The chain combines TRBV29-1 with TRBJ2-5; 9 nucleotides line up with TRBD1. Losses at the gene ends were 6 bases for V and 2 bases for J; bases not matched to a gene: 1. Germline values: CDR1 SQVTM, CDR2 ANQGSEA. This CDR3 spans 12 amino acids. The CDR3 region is CSVGQGQETQYF. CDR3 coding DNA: TGCAGCGTCGGACAGGGGCAAGAGACCCAGTACTTC.

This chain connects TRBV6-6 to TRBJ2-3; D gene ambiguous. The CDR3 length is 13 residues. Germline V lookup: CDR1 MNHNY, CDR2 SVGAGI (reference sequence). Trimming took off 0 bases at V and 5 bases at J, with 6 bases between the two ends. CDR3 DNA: TGTGCCAGCAGTTACTCTTCGGGAGATACGCAGTATTTT. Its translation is CASSYSSGDTQYF.

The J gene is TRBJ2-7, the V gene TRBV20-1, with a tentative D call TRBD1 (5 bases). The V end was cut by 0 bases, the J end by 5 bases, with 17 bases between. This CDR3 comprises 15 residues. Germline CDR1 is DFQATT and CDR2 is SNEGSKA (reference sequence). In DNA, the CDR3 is TGCAGTGCTAGAGATCGCACTGGGGCTTGGCACGAGCAGTACTTC. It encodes CSARDRTGAWHEQYF.

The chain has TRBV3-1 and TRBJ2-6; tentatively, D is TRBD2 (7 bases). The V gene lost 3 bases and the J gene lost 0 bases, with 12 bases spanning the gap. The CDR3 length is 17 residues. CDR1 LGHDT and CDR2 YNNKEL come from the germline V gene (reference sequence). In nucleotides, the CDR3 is TGTGCCAGCAGCCACCTGGGAGGGGGCTCTGGGGCCAACGTCCTGACTTTC. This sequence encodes CASSHLGGGSGANVLTF.

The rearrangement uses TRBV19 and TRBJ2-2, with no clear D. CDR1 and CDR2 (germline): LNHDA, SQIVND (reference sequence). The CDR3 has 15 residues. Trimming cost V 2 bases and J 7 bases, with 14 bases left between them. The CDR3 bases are TGTGCCAGTAGTATACCCTCGCAGCAATTCGGGGAGCTGTTTTTT. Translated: CASSIPSQQFGELFF.

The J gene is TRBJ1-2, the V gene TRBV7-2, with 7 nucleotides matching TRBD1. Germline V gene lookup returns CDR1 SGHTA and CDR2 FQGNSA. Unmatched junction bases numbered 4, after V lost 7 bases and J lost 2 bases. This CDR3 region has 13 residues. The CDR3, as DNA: TGTGCCAGCACCCCGACAGGGAACTATGGCTACACCTTC. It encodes CASTPTGNYGYTF.

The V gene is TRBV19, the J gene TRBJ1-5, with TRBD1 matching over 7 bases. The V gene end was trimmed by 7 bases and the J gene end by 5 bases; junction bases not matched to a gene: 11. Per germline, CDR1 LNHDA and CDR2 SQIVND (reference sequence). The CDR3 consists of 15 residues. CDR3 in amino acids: CASTPGAGGYQPQHF. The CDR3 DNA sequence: TGTGCCAGTACACCCGGGGCAGGGGGGTATCAGCCCCAGCATTTT.

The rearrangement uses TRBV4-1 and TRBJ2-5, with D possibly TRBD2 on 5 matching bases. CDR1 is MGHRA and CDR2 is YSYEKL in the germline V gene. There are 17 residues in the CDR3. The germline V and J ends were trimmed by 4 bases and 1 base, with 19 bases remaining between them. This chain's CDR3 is CASSPGSGGHTQETQYF. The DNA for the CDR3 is TGCGCCAGCAGCCCCGGGTCAGGCGGGCATACCCAAGAGACCCAGTACTTC.

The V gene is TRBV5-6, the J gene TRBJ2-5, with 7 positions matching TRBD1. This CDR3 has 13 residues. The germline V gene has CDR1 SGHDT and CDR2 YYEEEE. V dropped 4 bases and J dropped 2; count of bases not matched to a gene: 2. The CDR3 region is CASSTGQQETQYF. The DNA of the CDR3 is TGTGCCAGCAGCACGGGACAGCAAGAGACCCAGTACTTC.

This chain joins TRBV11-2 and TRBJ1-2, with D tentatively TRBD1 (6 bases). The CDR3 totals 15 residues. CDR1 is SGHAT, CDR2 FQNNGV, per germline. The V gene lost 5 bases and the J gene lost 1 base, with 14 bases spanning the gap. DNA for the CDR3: TGTGCCAGCAGCCTAGGGGGGTTTCGTAACTATGGCTACACCTTC. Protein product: CASSLGGFRNYGYTF.

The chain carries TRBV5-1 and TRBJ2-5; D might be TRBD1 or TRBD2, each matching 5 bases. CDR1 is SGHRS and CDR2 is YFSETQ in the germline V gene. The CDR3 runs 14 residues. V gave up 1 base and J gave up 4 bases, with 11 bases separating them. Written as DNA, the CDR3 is TGCGCCAGCAGCTTGTGGGGGAGCGGAGAGACCCAGTACTTC. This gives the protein CASSLWGSGETQYF.

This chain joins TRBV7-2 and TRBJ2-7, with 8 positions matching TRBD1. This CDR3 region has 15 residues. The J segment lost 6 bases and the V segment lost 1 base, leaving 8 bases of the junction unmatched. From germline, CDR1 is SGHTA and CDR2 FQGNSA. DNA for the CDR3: TGTGCCAGCAGCTTAGTTTGGTTAGGGACAGGCGAGCAGTACTTC. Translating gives CASSLVWLGTGEQYF.

The CDR3 bases are TGTGCCAGCAGTGATTCCGGGACAGCTTCCAACACCATATATTTT. Translated, it gives CASSDSGTASNTIYF. V usage is TRBV25-1 and J usage is TRBJ1-3; TRBD1 agrees at 7 bases. The CDR3 is 15 residues long. The ends lost 3 bases at V and 7 bases at J; junction bases unmatched: 9. The germline CDR1 and CDR2 sequences are MGHDK and SYGVNS.

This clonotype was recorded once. The CDR3 region is CASSPTSGASRGYTF. CDR3 nucleotide sequence: TGTGCCAGCAGCCCCACCTCGGGTGCCTCTCGCGGCTACACCTTC. The chain carries TRBV7-6 and TRBJ1-2; the D is unclear. CDR1 and CDR2 from the germline V gene are SGHVS and FNYEAQ. The CDR3 length is 15 residues. The ends were cut back, 5 bases at V and 8 bases at J, with 21 bases in the middle.

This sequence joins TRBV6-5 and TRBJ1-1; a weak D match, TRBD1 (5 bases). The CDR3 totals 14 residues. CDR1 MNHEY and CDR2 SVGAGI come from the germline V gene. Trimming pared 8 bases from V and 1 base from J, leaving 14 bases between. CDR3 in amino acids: CASLSSQGNTEAFF. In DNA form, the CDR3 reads TGTGCCAGCCTGTCGAGTCAGGGGAACACTGAAGCTTTCTTT.